The 8 T cell receptor beta chains reported below all come from one sample, sequenced in a study of cytomegalovirus exposure and HLA in healthy donors. Amplification used 60 Vbeta primers and 13 Jbeta primers. TCRdb's table, derived via immunoSEQ multiplex PCR, lists solely in-frame clones and lacks some. The sample has more than 100,000 clones, just over 15% seen once. Material for sequencing was PBMCs. The receptors originated from a woman aged 18-29 years in good health and CMV-seronegative.

This clone was found a few times. The chain couples TRBV2 to TRBJ1-5; the D gene is possibly TRBD1 (5 bases). Germline CDR1 and CDR2: SNHLY and FYNNEI. The V gene lost 6 bases and the J gene lost 4 bases, with 13 bases spanning the gap. CDR3 length: 14 amino acids. CDR3 loop: CASRGSGGNQPQHF. The CDR3 nucleotides read TGTGCCAGCAGGGGGAGCGGGGGGAATCAGCCCCAGCATTTT.

The V gene is TRBV9, the J gene TRBJ2-2; 9 bases agree with TRBD2. The CDR3 runs 15 residues. Trimming at V came to 3 bases and at J to 5 bases, leaving 5 bases not matched to a gene. The germline V gene encodes CDR1 SGDLS and CDR2 YYNGEE. The CDR3 bases are TGTGCCAGCAGCGGGACTAGCGAGGTTACCGGGGAGCTGTTTTTT. This translates into CASSGTSEVTGELFF.

A few counts support this clone. The chain recombines TRBV10-2 with TRBJ1-1; possible D gene TRBD1, 5 bases. CDR3 length: 13 residues. The germline V gene has CDR1 WSHSY and CDR2 SAAADI. The V end lost 6 bases, the J end lost 1 base, and 9 bases lay between the germline ends. The CDR3 reads CASRQAPNTEAFF. In DNA, the CDR3 is TGCGCCAGCAGACAGGCCCCGAACACTGAAGCTTTCTTT.

This clone was seen a handful of times. The chain carries TRBV5-1 and TRBJ1-4; D is undetermined. With 0 bases removed from V and 3 bases from J, the gap between germline ends came to 12 bases. The CDR3 contains 16 residues. Germline loops: CDR1 SGHRS, CDR2 YFSETQ. In DNA, the CDR3 is TGCGCCAGCAGCTTGGCTACCGGGGATTCTAATGAAAAACTGTTTTTT. As protein: CASSLATGDSNEKLFF. Variable domain in full (rest from reference TRBV5-1 and TRBJ1-4): KAGVTQTPRYLIKTRGQQVTLSCSPISGHRSVSWYQQTPGQGLQFLFEYFSETQRNKGNFPGRFSGRQFSNSRSEMNVSTLELGDSALYLCASSLATGDSNEKLFFGSGTQLSVL.

Only one count was recorded for this clone. The rearrangement uses TRBV28 and TRBJ1-2; TRBD1 matches 10 bases. The V gene end was trimmed by 6 bases and the J gene end by 7 bases; junction bases not matched to a gene: 11. The germline V gene encodes CDR1 MDHEN and CDR2 SYDVKM. The CDR3 extends over 15 amino acids. CDR3 DNA sequence: TGTGCCAGCAGGGGAACTGACAGGGGGCCTCGTGGCTACACCTTC. Residues: CASRGTDRGPRGYTF.

The rearrangement uses TRBV5-1 and TRBJ2-2, with D perhaps matching TRBD2 (5 bases). Trimming removed 4 bases at V and 3 bases at J, with 13 bases between. This CDR3 region has 15 residues. Germline loops: CDR1 SGHRS, CDR2 YFSETQ. This CDR3 reads CASSGSFRDTGELFF. CDR3 coding DNA: TGCGCCAGCAGCGGGAGTTTCCGGGACACCGGGGAGCTGTTTTTT.

The chain carries TRBV6-5 and TRBJ1-2, with D perhaps matching TRBD1 (5 bases). V lost 3 bases and J lost 12, with 17 bases in between. This CDR3 has 13 amino acids. Germline V gene data show CDR1 as MNHEY and CDR2 as SVGAGI. The CDR3 DNA reads as TGTGCCAGCAGTTATAAGAGGGGCGGGGGGGACACCTTC. It yields the protein CASSYKRGGGDTF.

The J gene is TRBJ1-1, the V gene TRBV5-6; D might be TRBD1 (6 bases). Trimming took 4 bases from V and 5 from J, leaving 18 bases between them. This CDR3 is built from 15 residues. Per the germline V gene, CDR1 is SGHDT and CDR2 is YYEEEE. In DNA, the CDR3 is TGTGCCAGCAGCAATCCGGGACACGTTGGGACTGAAGCTTTCTTT. This encodes CASSNPGHVGTEAFF.